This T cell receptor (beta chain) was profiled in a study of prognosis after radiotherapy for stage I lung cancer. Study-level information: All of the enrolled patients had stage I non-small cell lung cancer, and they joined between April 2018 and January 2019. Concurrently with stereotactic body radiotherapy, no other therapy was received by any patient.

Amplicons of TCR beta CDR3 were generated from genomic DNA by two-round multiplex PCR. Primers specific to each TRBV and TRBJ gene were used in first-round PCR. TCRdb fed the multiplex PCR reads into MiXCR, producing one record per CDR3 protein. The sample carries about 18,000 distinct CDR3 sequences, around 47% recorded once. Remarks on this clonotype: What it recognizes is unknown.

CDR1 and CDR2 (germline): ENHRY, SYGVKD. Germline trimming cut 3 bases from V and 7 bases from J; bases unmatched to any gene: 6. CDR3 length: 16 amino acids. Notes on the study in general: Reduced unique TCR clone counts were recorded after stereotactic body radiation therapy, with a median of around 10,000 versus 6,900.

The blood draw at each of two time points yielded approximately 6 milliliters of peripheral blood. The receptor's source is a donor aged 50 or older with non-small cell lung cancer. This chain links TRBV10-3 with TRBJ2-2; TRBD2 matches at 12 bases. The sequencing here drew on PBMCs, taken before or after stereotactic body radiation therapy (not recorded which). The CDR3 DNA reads TGTGCCATCAGTGAACGACTAGCGGGAGAGGTCGGGGAGCTGTTTTTT. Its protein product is CAISERLAGEVGELFF.